This TCR beta chain was identified during a study of T cell responses to AZD1222 COVID-19 vaccine. Findings and limits, study-wide: Spike was spanned by vaccine-associated CD4 TCRs, with dominance at 160-218 and 743-854.

Trimming pared 1 base from V and 4 bases from J, leaving 13 bases between. This CDR3 is built from 15 residues. Per germline, CDR1 LGHNA and CDR2 YSLEER. This table comes from immunoSEQ multiplex PCR, and its TCRdb copy is limited to in-frame clones, with some not included. The repertoire holds 95,000 to 100,000 clones, with about 86% as singletons. Of note for this clone: Its antigen is still unknown.

This receptor was identified in an adult in good health. Sequences were derived from peripheral blood, sampled on day 0 of AZD1222 vaccination. The genes are TRBV4-3 and TRBJ1-2; no clear D gene. The CDR3 sequence is CASSQARGSSYGYTF. The CDR3 coding sequence is TGCGCCAGCAGCCAAGCACGCGGCAGCTCCTATGGCTACACCTTC.